The subject of this entry is one T cell receptor (beta chain). This specimen comes from a study of blood T cell repertoires in COVID-19. Participant reports of clinical history set cohort assignment. Original methodology: Nucleated cell number was recorded as an estimate derived from reference gene primer amplification. Sequencing used immunoSEQ multiplex PCR; TCRdb keeps in-frame clones, though not all of them. That table gives V, J and clone size, and the DNA gave D and trimming. The sample has about 270,000 clones, approximately 90% seen once. The CDR3 length is 18 residues. The V gene's germline CDR1 is SGHKS and CDR2 YYEKEE (reference sequence). V gave up 2 bases and J gave up 0 bases, with 20 bases separating them.

V and J are TRBV5-5 and TRBJ1-1; weak D call: TRBD1 (5 bases). This clonotype was sampled from a woman in her thirties or forties with acute COVID-19. The material sequenced was PBMCs or T cells enriched from blood (not recorded which). The CDR3 is CASSLKRGGAEVNTEAFF. CDR3 DNA: TGTGCCAGCAGCTTAAAACGTGGTGGGGCTGAGGTGAACACTGAAGCTTTCTTT.